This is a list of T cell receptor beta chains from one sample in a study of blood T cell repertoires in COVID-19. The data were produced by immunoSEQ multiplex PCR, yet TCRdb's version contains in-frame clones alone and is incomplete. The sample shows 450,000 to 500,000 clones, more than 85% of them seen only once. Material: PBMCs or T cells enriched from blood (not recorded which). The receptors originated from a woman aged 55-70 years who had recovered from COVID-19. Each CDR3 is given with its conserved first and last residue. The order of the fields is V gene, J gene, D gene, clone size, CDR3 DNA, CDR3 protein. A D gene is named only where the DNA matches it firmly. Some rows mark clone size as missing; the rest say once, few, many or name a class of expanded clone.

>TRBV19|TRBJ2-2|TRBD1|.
TGTGCCAGTAGCCTCCGACAGGGGCTTAACACCGGGGAGCTGTTTTTT
CASSLRQGLNTGELFF
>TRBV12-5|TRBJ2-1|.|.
TGTGCTAGTGGTTTGGTACGGGCAGGGCAGAATGAGCAGTTCTTC
CASGLVRAGQNEQFF
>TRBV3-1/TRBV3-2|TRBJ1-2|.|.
TGTGCCAGCAGCCAAGGACACCTCGGGGGTGGCACCATCTATGGCTACACCTTC
CASSQGHLGGGTIYGYTF
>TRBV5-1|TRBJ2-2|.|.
TGCGCCAGCCGTAACCGGGGGTCGAACACCGGGGAGCTGTTTTTT
CASRNRGSNTGELFF
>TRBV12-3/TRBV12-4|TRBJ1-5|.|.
TGTGCCAGCAGCGGAGACGGGGATCAGCCCCAGCATTTT
CASSGDGDQPQHF
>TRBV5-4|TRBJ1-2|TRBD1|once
TGTGCCAGCAGCTGGCCGGGACAGGGCCCCTCTAACTATGGCTACACCTTC
CASSWPGQGPSNYGYTF
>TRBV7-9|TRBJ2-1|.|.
TGTGCCAGCAGCCCACAGGGATCCCATGAGCAGTTCTTC
CASSPQGSHEQFF
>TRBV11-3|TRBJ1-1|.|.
TGTGCCAGCAGCCTGACATTGACTGAAGCTTTCTTT
CASSLTLTEAFF
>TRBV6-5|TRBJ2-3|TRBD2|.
TGTGCCAGCAGTTATCTTTTGGCGGGGGGGCCGGGGACGCAGTATTTT
CASSYLLAGGPGTQYF
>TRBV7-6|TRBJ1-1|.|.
TGTGCCAGCAGAAATGGAGGGTTAACTTTCTTT
CASRNGGLTFF
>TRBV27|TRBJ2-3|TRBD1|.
TGTGCCAGCACCGACAGGGGTTTGGGTAGTCGGGATACGCAGTATTTT
CASTDRGLGSRDTQYF
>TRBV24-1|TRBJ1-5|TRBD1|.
TGTGCCACCGGCGGGACAGGGGGCGCGGGTCAGCCCCAGCATTTT
CATGGTGGAGQPQHF
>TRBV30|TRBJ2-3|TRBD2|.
TGTGCCTGGAGCCCCAAGCGGGGTAGCAAGACAGATACGCAGTATTTT
CAWSPKRGSKTDTQYF
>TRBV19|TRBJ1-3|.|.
TGTGCCAGTAGATCACATGCTGGAAACACCATATATTTT
CASRSHAGNTIYF
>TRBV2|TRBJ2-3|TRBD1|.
TGTGCCACAGGACAGGGCACAGATACGCAGTATTTT
CATGQGTDTQYF
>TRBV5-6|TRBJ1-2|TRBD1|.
TGTGCCAGCAGCCCCCGGGGACAGGGGCCGATCTTCTATGGCTACACCTTC
CASSPRGQGPIFYGYTF
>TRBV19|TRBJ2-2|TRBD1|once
TGTGCCAGTAGCCGGGACAGGGGGCCCCTTGGGTCCGGGGAGCTGTTTTTT
CASSRDRGPLGSGELFF
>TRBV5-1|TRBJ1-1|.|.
TGCGCCAGCAGCTTGTACGGCCGGTACGAGGACACTGAAGCTTTCTTT
CASSLYGRYEDTEAFF
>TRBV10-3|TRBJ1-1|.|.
TGTGCCATCAGGCCGACAGAGGCGAACACTGAAGCTTTCTTT
CAIRPTEANTEAFF
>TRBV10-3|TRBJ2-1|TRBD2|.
TGTGCCATCAGTGAGCCGGCGGGGGGAAATGAGCAGTTCTTC
CAISEPAGGNEQFF
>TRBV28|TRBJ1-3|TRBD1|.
TGTGCCAGCAGTTCGACAGGGGGATCTGGAAACACCATATATTTT
CASSSTGGSGNTIYF
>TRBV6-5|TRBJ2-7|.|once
TGTGCCAGCAGCTACTCGACACTTACAACCTACGAGCAGTACTTC
CASSYSTLTTYEQYF
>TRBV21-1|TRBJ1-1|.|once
TGTGCCAGGGAGGACTTCACTGAAGCTTTCTTT
CAREDFTEAFF
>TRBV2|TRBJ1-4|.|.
TGTGCCAGCAGTGAAGAAGGGGTTAATGAAAAACTGTTTTTT
CASSEEGVNEKLFF
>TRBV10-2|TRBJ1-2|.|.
TGCGCCAGCAGTGAGTGGGCAGGTGGTAACTATGGCTACACCTTC
CASSEWAGGNYGYTF
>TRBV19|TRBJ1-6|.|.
TGTGCCAGTCGATCGCCAGGGACTTGGGAGAGGAGCTCCTATAATTCACCCCTCCACTTT
CASRSPGTWERSSYNSPLHF
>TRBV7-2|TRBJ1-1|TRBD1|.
TGTGCCAGCAGCCTTACAACAGGGGACACTGAAGCTTTCTTT
CASSLTTGDTEAFF
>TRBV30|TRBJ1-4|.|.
TGTGCCTGGAGTGTACGAGGGCTTGGGGAAAAACTGTTTTTT
CAWSVRGLGEKLFF
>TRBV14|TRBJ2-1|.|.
TGTGCCAGCAGCCAGGAGGACTGGGCGGGCCCCATTGGGGAGCAGTTCTTC
CASSQEDWAGPIGEQFF
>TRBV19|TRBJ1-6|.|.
TGTGCCAGTAGTATGGTACAGGGAAGGGATTCACCCCTCCACTTT
CASSMVQGRDSPLHF
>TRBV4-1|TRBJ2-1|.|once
TGCGCCAGCAGCCGAAGCATGGGCAGGGAAGCGGGCAATGAGCAGTTCTTC
CASSRSMGREAGNEQFF
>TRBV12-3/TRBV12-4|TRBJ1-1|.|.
TGTGCCAGCAGGCCGGAAGGGGACACTGAAGCTTTCTTT
CASRPEGDTEAFF
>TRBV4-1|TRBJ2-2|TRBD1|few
TGCGCCAGCAGCCAGGGACAGGCCGGGGAGCTGTTTTTT
CASSQGQAGELFF
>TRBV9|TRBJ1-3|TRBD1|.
TGTGCCAGCAGCTTACCAGTCGCGACAGGGGCTGGAAACACCATATATTTT
CASSLPVATGAGNTIYF
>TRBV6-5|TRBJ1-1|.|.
TGTGCCAGCAGAGTCGACGGGGGGCGAGGCGGGGAAGCTTTCTTT
CASRVDGGRGGEAFF
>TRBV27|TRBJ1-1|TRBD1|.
TGTGCCAGCAGCCCTACAGGGGTAAGGAAGGGATACACTGAAGCTTTCTTT
CASSPTGVRKGYTEAFF
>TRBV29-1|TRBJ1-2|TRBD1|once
TGCAGCGTTTGGGGGACAGCACATGGCTACACCTTC
CSVWGTAHGYTF
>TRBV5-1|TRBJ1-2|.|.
TGCGCCAGCAGCTTGGCGGGGTATGGCTACACCTTC
CASSLAGYGYTF
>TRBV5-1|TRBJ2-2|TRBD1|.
TGCGCCAGCAGCCCCAACAGGGGAACCGGGGAGCTGTTTTTT
CASSPNRGTGELFF
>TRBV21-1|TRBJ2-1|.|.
TGTGCCAGCAGCAAGAGGGAATACGCGGGGGCGTCCTACAATGAGCAGTTCTTC
CASSKREYAGASYNEQFF
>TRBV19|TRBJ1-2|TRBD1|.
TGTGCCAGTAGCCATAGGGCAGGGGGCTATGGCTACACCTTC
CASSHRAGGYGYTF
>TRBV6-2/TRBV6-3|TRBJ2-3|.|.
TGTGCCAGCAGTCGGGGAGGGGGGGTAGTCTATACGCAGTATTTT
CASSRGGGVVYTQYF
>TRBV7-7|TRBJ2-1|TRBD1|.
TGTGCTAGCAGCCCTAGGACAGGGACCTACAATGAGCAGTTCTTC
CASSPRTGTYNEQFF
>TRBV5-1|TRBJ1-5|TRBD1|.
TGCGCCAGCAGCCCGGGACAGGGGGCTCCCAATCAGCCCCAGCATTTT
CASSPGQGAPNQPQHF
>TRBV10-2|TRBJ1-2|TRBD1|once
TGCGCCAGCAACCCCGGGACAGGGCCCAACTATGGCTACACCTTC
CASNPGTGPNYGYTF